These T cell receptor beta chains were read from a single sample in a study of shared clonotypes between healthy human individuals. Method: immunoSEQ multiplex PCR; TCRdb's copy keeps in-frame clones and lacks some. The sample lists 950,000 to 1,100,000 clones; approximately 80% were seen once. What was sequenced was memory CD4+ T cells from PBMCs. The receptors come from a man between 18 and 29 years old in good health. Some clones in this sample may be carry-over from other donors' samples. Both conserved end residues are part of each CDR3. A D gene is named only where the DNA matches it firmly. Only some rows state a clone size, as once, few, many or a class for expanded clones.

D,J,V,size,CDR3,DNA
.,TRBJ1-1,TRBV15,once,CATSKGYDTEAFF,TGTGCCACCAGCAAAGGGTACGACACTGAAGCTTTCTTT
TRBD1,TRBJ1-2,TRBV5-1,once,CASSLDTGVNGGYTF,TGCGCCAGCAGCTTGGATACAGGGGTGAATGGTGGCTACACCTTC
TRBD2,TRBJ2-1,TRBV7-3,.,CASSFTGTSGWDTYNEQFF,TGTGCCAGCAGCTTTACCGGGACTAGCGGGTGGGACACCTACAATGAGCAGTTCTTC
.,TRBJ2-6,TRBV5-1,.,CASSLVGSGANVLTF,TGCGCCAGCAGCTTGGTTGGCTCTGGGGCCAACGTCCTGACTTTC
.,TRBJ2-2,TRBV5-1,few,CASSLLRGNTGELFF,TGCGCCAGCAGCTTGCTAAGGGGAAACACCGGGGAGCTGTTTTTT
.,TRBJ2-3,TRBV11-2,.,CASRSRLGRRTDTQYF,TGTGCCAGCAGATCCCGCCTAGGGCGGCGCACAGATACGCAGTATTTT
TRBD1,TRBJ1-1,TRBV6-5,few,CASSYGQGASEAFF,TGTGCCAGCAGTTACGGTCAGGGGGCGTCTGAAGCTTTCTTT
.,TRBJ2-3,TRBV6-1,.,CATRWWRENTQYF,TGTGCCACACGATGGTGGAGGGAAAATACGCAGTATTTT
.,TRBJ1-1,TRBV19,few,CASSTPPTYAEAFF,TGTGCCAGTAGTACCCCTCCGACGTATGCTGAAGCTTTCTTT
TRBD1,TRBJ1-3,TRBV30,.,CAWSVGQSSGNTIYF,TGTGCCTGGAGCGTGGGACAGAGCTCTGGAAACACCATATATTTT
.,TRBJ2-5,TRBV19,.,CASSIQGQKTQYF,TGTGCCAGTAGTATCCAGGGACAAAAGACCCAGTACTTC
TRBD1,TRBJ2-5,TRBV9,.,CASSAGTGVQETQYF,TGTGCCAGCAGCGCTGGGACAGGGGTCCAAGAGACCCAGTACTTC
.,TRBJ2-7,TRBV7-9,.,CASSVEQGTGSYEQYF,TGTGCCAGCAGCGTTGAACAGGGTACCGGCTCCTACGAGCAGTACTTC
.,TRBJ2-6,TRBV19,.,CASSPTGANVLTF,TGTGCCAGTAGCCCTACCGGGGCCAACGTCCTGACTTTC
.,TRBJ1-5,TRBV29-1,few,CSVITGYSNQPQHF,TGCAGCGTCATTACAGGTTATAGCAATCAGCCCCAGCATTTT
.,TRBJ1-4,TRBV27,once,CASSFSAGRNEKLFF,TGTGCCAGCAGTTTTAGCGCAGGGCGAAATGAAAAACTGTTTTTT
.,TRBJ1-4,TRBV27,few,CASRRTAENEKLFF,TGTGCCAGCAGGCGGACGGCGGAGAATGAAAAACTGTTTTTT
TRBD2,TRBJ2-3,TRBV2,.,CAITGTSAGDTQYF,TGTGCCATTACGGGGACTAGCGCGGGCGATACGCAGTATTTT
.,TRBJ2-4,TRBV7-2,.,CASSLPGTLRPIQYF,TGTGCCAGCAGCTTACCCGGGACACTAAGGCCCATTCAGTACTTC
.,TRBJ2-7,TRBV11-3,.,CASSLERGFSHFEQYF,TGTGCCAGCAGCTTGGAACGGGGATTTAGTCATTTCGAGCAGTACTTC
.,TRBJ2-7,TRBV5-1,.,CASSLAADSSYEQYF,TGCGCCAGCAGCTTGGCCGCGGACAGCTCCTACGAGCAGTACTTC
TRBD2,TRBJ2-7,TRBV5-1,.,CASSFGLAGVPGGGNEQYF,TGCGCCAGCAGCTTCGGACTAGCGGGAGTTCCCGGGGGGGGTAACGAGCAGTACTTC
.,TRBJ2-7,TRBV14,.,CASSQHSATYEQYF,TGTGCCAGCAGCCAACATAGCGCAACCTACGAGCAGTACTTC
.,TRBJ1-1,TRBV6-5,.,CASSYVQAMNTEAFF,TGTGCCAGCAGTTACGTGCAGGCCATGAACACTGAAGCTTTCTTT
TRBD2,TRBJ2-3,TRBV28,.,CASSLHRLAGNTDTQYF,TGTGCCAGCAGTCTCCATCGACTAGCGGGTAACACAGATACGCAGTATTTT
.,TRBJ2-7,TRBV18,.,CASSPRVDGEQYF,TGTGCCAGCTCACCTAGGGTTGACGGCGAGCAGTACTTC
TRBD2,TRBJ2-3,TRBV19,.,CASSPSGRAVDTQYF,TGTGCCAGTAGTCCGAGCGGGAGGGCCGTAGATACGCAGTATTTT
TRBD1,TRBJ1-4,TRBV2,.,CASSGQGFANEKLFF,TGTGCCAGCAGTGGACAGGGCTTCGCTAATGAAAAACTGTTTTTT
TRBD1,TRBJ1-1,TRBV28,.,CASSYNTKGGGPNTEAFF,TGTGCCAGCAGCTATAATACGAAAGGGGGCGGCCCCAACACTGAAGCTTTCTTT
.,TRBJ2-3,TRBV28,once,CASSSRVTDTQYF,TGTGCCAGCAGTTCTCGGGTCACAGATACGCAGTATTTT
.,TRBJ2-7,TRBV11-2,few,CASSLDRHYEQYF,TGTGCCAGCAGCTTGGACAGACACTACGAGCAGTACTTC
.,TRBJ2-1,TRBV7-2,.,CASIAGGYEQFF,TGTGCCAGCATCGCCGGAGGCTATGAGCAGTTCTTC
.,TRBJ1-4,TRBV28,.,CASSLRSLREKLFF,TGTGCCAGCAGTTTAAGGTCCCTTCGTGAAAAACTGTTTTTT
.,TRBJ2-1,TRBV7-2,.,CASSPQIYNEQFF,TGTGCCAGCAGCCCCCAGATCTACAATGAGCAGTTCTTC
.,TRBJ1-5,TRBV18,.,CASSPVSGGLWSNQPQHF,TGTGCCAGCTCACCAGTCTCTGGGGGCCTTTGGAGCAATCAGCCCCAGCATTTT
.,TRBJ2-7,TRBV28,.,CASSLSDEQYF,TGTGCCAGCAGTTTATCCGACGAGCAGTACTTC
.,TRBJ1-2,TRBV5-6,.,CASSVNSYGYTF,TGTGCCAGCAGCGTAAATTCCTATGGCTACACCTTC
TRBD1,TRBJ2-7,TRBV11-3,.,CASSLGGQGPYEQYF,TGTGCCAGCAGCTTAGGGGGACAGGGCCCCTACGAGCAGTACTTC